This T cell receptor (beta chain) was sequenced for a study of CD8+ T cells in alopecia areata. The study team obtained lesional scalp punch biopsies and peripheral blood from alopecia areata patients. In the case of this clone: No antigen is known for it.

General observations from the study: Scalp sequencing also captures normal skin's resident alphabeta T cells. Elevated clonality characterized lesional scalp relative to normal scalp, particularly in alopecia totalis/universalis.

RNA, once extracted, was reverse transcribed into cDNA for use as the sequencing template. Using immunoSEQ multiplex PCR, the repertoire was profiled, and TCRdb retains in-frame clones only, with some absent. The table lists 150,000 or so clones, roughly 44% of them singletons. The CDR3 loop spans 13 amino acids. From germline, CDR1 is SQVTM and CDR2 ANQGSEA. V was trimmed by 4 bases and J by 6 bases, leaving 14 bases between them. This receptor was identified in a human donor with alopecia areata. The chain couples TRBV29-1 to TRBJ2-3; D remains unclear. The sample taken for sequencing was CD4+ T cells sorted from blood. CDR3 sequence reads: CSVVGMFGDTQYF. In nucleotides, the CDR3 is TGCAGCGTTGTCGGAATGTTTGGGGATACGCAGTATTTT.